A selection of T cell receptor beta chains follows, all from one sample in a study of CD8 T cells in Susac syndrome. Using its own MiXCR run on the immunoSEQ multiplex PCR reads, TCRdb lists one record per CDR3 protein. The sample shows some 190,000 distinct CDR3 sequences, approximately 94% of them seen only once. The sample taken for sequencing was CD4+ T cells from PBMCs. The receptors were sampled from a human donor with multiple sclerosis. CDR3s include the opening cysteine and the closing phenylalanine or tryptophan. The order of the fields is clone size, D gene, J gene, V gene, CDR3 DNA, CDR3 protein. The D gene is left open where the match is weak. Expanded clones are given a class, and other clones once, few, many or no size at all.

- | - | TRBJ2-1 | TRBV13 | TGTGCCAGCAGCTTAGTTGGCCGGGGAGGACAGTTCTTC | CASSLVGRGGQFF
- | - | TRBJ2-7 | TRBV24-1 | TGTGCCACCAGTGATTATCCTCGGGAACCTGAGTACTACGAGCAGTACTTC | CATSDYPREPEYYEQYF
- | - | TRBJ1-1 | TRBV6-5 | TGTGCCAGCATTCTCGGGACGAGAGCTTTCTTT | CASILGTRAFF
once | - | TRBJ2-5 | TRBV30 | TGTGCCTGGAGTGTGGGAACTGGGGGGCCGGAGACCCAGTACTTC | CAWSVGTGGPETQYF
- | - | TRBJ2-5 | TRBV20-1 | TGCAGTGCTAGAGAAGAGTTCGAGGAGACCCAGTACTTC | CSAREEFEETQYF
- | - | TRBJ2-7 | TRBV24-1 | TGTGCCACCAGTGATTTCCACGAGCAGTACTTC | CATSDFHEQYF
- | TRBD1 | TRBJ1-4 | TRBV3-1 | TGTGCCAGCAGCCATCCCGACAGGGGTAATGAAAAACTGTTTTTT | CASSHPDRGNEKLFF
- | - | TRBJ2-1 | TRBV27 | TGTGCCAGCAGTTTAAGGGACTTCCCGGGCTCCTACAATGAGCAGTTCTTC | CASSLRDFPGSYNEQFF
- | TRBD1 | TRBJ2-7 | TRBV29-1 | TGCAGCGCAGCCGGGACAGGGGGCATCGAGCAGTACTTC | CSAAGTGGIEQYF
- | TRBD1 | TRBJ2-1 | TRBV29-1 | TGCAGCGCGAGTAGGGGACAGGGTGCCGATGAGCAGTTCTTC | CSASRGQGADEQFF
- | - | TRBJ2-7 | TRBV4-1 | TGCGCCAGCAGCCAAGATCTTTACAGAAACTCCGAGCAGTACTTC | CASSQDLYRNSEQYF
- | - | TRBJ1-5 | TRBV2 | TGTGCCAGCACTAGCACGGGGATTCAGCCCCAGCATTTT | CASTSTGIQPQHF
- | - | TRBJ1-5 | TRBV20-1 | TGCAGTGCTAGAGATGCAGGGCCCAATCAGCCCCAGCATTTT | CSARDAGPNQPQHF
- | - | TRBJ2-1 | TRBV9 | TGTGCCAGCAGCGTAGAAGTGGGGCAGGGCACCTACAATGAGCAGTTCTTC | CASSVEVGQGTYNEQFF
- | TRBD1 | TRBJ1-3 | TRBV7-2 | TGTGCCAGCAGCTTAGCCGGACAGGGGGCGAAAAACACCATATATTTT | CASSLAGQGAKNTIYF
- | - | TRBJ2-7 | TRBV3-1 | TGTGCCAGCAGCCGCCCCCTCGGCGAGCAGTACTTC | CASSRPLGEQYF
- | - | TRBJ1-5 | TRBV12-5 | TGTGCTAGTGGTTTGGTTGCCGATAGCAATCAGCCCCAGCATTTT | CASGLVADSNQPQHF
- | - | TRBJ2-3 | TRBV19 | TGTGCCAGTAGTTCGTCCGGGACCAGGGTGACAGATACGCAGTATTTT | CASSSSGTRVTDTQYF
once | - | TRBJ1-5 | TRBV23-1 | TGCGCCAGCAGTCCCCCAGTCCCTCTTTACGATCAGCCCCAGCATTTT | CASSPPVPLYDQPQHF
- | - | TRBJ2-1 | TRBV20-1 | TGCAGTGCTACTTGGGGTCCTAAGTACAATGAGCAGTTCTTC | CSATWGPKYNEQFF
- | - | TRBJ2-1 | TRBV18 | TGTGCCAGCTCACCAAATTCTTGGGGGGGCCATGAGCAGTTCTTC | CASSPNSWGGHEQFF
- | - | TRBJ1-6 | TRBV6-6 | TGTGCCAGCAGTTACTCGACGGGGCGGAATTCACCCCTCCACTTT | CASSYSTGRNSPLHF